This entry is about one T cell receptor (beta chain). This entry belongs to a study of OX40 agonist ivuxolimab in advanced cancers. Libraries were prepared by immunoSEQ multiplex PCR; TCRdb keeps only in-frame clonotypes and omits some of them. The data show about 80,000 clones, roughly 86% seen once. Germline-derived CDR1 and CDR2 are SEHNR and FQNEAQ (reference sequence). Trimming shortened V by 5 bases and J by 0 bases, and 14 bases separated the two germline ends. This CDR3 spans 16 amino acids. The sequence came from an adult with an advanced solid tumor such as melanoma, head and neck, liver or kidney cancer. V usage is TRBV7-9 and J usage is TRBJ1-3; D is unclear. The input for sequencing was CD4+ or CD8+ T cells sorted from blood, taken in a trial of the OX40 agonist ivuxolimab. CDR3 amino acids: CASSPPGLSSGNTIYF. CDR3 coding DNA: TGTGCCAGCAGCCCCCCCGGACTTAGCTCTGGAAACACCATATATTTT.